Sequencing of this TCR beta chain was carried out in a study of blood T cell repertoires in COVID-19. At the level of the study: Sites across the United States, Italy and Spain contributed samples from acute and convalescent COVID-19. PBMCs, B-cell-depleted T cells, or T cells provided the cDNA or gDNA that made up the material.

In the authors' workflow: Quantification of nucleated cells was approximated via reference gene primer amplification. Sequenced by immunoSEQ multiplex PCR; TCRdb stores in-frame clones only, minus some. V, J and clone size are those of that table, while D and trimming were read from the DNA. The data contain about 50,000 clones, around 88% of them singletons. V was clipped by 6 bases and J by 10 bases, with 22 bases between them. Per germline, CDR1 PRHDT and CDR2 FYEKMQ (reference sequence). The CDR3 loop spans 15 amino acids. The rearrangement joins TRBV13 to TRBJ2-4; the D gene is possibly TRBD1 (7 bases). This TCR derives from a woman aged 60-75 years with acute or convalescent COVID-19. The sequencing input was peripheral blood. CDR3 sequence: CASRRTGQSRGIQYF. For the CDR3, the DNA is TGTGCCAGCAGACGGACAGGCCAGTCCCGGGGGATTCAGTACTTC.